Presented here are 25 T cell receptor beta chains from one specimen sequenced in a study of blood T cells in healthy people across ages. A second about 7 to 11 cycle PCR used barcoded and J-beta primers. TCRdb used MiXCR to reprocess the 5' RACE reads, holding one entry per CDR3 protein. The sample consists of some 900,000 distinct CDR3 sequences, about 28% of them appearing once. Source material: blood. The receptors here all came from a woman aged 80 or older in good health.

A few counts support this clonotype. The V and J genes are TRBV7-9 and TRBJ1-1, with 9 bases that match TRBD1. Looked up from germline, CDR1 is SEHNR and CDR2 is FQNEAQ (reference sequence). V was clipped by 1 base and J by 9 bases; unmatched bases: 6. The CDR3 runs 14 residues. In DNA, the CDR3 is TGTGCCAGCAGCTTAGAGGGGGGGACAGGGAAAGCTTTCTTT. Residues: CASSLEGGTGKAFF.

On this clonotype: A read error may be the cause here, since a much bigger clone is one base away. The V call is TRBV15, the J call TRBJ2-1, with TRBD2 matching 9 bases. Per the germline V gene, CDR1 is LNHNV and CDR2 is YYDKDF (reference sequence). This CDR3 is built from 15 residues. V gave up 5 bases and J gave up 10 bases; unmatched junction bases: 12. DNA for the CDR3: TGTGCCACCAGCTTGGAGGGTTCCAGCGGGGGGGAGCAGTTCTTC. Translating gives CATSLEGSSGGEQFF.

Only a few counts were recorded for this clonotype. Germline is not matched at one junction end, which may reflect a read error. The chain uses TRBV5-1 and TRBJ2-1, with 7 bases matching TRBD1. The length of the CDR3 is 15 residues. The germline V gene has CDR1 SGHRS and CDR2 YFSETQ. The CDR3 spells CATSPRDSSYNEQFF. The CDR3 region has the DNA TGCGCCACCAGCCCCCGGGACAGCTCCTACAATGAGCAGTTCTTC.

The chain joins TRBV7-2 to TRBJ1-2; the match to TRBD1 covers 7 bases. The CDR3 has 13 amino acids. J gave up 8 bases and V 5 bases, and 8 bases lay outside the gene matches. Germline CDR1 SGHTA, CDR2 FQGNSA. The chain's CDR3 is CASSPDREKGYTF. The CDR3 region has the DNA TGTGCCAGCAGCCCCGACAGGGAAAAAGGCTACACCTTC.

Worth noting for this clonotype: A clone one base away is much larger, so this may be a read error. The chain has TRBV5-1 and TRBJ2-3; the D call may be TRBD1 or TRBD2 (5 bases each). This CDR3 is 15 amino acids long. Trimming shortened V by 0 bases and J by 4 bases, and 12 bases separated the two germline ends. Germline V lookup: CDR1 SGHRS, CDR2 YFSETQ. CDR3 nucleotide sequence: TGCGCCAGCAGCTTGGGAGGGGCCCCCGCAGATACGCAGTATTTT. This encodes CASSLGGAPADTQYF.

In DNA, the CDR3 is TGCAGCGTTGTACTAGCTTACTACTACAATGAGCAGTTCTTC. Translated: CSVVLAYYYNEQFF. The V call is TRBV29-1, the J call TRBJ2-1, with D perhaps matching TRBD2 (6 bases). The V end lost 4 bases, the J end lost 3 bases, and 13 bases lay between the germline ends. Per germline, CDR1 SQVTM and CDR2 ANQGSEA. This CDR3 region has 14 residues.

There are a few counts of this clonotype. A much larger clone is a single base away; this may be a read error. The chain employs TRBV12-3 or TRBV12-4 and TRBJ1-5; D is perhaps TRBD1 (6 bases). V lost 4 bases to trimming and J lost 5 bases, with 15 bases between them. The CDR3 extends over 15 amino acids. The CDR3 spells CASSWTGGSDQPQHF. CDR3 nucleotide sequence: TGTGCCAGCAGTTGGACGGGGGGCAGCGATCAGCCCCAGCATTTT.

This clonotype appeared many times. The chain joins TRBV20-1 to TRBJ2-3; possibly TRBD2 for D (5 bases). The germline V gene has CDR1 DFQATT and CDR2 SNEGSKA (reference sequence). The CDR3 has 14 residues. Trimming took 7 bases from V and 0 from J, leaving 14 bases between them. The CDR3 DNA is TGCAGTGTCAACCAACGGGGTAGCACAGATACGCAGTATTTT. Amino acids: CSVNQRGSTDTQYF.

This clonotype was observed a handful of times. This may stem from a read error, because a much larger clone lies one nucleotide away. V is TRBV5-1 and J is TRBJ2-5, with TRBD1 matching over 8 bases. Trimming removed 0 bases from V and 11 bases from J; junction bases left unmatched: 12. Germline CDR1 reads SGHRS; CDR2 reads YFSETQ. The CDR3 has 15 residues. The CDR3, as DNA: TGCGCCAGCAGCTTGGTGGGACAGGCCTTTAATGAGCAGTACTTC. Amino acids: CASSLVGQAFNEQYF.

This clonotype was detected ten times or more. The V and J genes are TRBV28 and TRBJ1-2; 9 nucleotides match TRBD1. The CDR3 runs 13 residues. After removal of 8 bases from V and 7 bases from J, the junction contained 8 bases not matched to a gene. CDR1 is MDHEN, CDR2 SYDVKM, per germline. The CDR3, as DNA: TGTGCCAGCCTCCGGGACAGGGTTCGTGGCTACACCTTC. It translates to CASLRDRVRGYTF.

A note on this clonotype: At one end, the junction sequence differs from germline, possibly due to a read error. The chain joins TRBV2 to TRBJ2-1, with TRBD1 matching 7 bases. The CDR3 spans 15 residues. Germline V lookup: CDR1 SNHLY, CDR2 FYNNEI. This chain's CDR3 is CAGSESGTAYNEQFF. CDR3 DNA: TGTGCCGGCAGTGAATCTGGGACAGCATACAATGAGCAGTTCTTC. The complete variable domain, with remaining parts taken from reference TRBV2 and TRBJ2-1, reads EPEVTQTPSHQVTQMGQEVILRCVPISNHLYFYWYRQILGQKVEFLVSFYNNEISEKSEIFDDQFSVERPDGSNFTLKIRSTKLEDSAMYFCAGSESGTAYNEQFFGPGTRLTVL.

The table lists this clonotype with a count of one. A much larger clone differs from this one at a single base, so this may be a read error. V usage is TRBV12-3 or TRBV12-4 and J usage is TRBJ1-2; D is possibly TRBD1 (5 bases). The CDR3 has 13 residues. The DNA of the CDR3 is TGTGCCGGCAGTTCGGGACCGATCTATGGCTACACCTTC. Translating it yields CAGSSGPIYGYTF.

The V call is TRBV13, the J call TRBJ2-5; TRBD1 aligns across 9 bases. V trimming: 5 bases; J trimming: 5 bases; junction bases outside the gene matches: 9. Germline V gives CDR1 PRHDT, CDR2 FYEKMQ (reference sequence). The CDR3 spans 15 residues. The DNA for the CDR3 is TGTGCCAGCAGCGCTCGGACAGGGGTGGGGGAGACCCAGTACTTC. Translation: CASSARTGVGETQYF.

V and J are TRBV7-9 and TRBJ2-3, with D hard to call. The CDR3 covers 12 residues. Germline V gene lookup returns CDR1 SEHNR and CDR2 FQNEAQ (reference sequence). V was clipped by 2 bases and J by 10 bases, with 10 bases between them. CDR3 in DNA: TGTGCCAGCAGCTTACAACTACCCCCGCAGTATTTT. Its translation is CASSLQLPPQYF.

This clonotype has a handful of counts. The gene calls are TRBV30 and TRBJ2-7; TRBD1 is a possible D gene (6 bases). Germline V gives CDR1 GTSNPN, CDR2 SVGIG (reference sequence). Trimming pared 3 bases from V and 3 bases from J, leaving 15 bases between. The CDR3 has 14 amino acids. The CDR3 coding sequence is TGTGCCTGGAGCCGGACAGTGGACTTCTACGAGCAGTACTTC. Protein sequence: CAWSRTVDFYEQYF.

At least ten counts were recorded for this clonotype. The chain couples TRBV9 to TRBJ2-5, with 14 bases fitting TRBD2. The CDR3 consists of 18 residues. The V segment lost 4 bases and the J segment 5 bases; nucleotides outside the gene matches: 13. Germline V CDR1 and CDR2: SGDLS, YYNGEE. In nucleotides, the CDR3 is TGTGCCAGCAGCCCAGGTTTGACTAGCGGGGGGGCCGTGGAGACCCAGTACTTC. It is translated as CASSPGLTSGGAVETQYF. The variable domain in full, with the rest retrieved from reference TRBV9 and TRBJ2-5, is DSGVTQTPKHLITATGQRVTLRCSPRSGDLSVYWYQQSLDQGLQFLIQYYNGEERAKGNILERFSAQQFPDLHSELNLSSLELGDSALYFCASSPGLTSGGAVETQYFGPGTRLLVL.

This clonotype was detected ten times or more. The DNA for the CDR3 is TGCGCCAGCATGATCGGGACAGCCAACAATGAGCAGTTCTTC. It encodes CASMIGTANNEQFF. V is TRBV5-1 and J is TRBJ2-1, with 7 bases fitting TRBD1. There are 14 residues in the CDR3. CDR1 and CDR2 (germline): SGHRS, YFSETQ. Unmatched junction bases numbered 8, after V lost 6 bases and J lost 5 bases.

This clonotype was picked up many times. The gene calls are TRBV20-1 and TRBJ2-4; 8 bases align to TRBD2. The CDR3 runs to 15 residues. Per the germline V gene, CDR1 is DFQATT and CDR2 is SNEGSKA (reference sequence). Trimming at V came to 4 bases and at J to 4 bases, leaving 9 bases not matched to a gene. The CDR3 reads CSAMVYGGAKNIQYF. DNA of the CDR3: TGCAGTGCTATGGTATACGGGGGGGCTAAAAACATTCAGTACTTC.

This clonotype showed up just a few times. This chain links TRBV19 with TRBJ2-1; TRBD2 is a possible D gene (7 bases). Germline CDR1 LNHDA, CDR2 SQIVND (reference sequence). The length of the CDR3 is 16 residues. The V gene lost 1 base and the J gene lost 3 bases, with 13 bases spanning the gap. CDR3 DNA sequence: TGTGCCAGTAGTATAGGACGGGGGGCCTTCTACAATGAGCAGTTCTTC. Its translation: CASSIGRGAFYNEQFF.

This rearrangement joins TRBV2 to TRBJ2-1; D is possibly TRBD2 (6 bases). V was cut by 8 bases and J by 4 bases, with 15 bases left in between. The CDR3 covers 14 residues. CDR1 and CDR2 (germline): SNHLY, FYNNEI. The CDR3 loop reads CASQTCGAYNEQFF. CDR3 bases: TGTGCCAGCCAAACTTGCGGGGCTTACAATGAGCAGTTCTTC.

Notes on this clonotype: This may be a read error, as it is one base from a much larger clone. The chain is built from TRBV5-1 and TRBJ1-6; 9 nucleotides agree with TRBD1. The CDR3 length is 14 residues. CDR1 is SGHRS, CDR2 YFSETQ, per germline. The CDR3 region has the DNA TGCGCCAGCGCGCGGACAGGGGATAATTCACCCCCCCACTTT. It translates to CASARTGDNSPPHF.

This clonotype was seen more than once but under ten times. CDR3 nucleotides: TGTGCCAGCCTTAAAGGGACAGACCGCATTAACTATGGCTACACCTTC. Protein product: CASLKGTDRINYGYTF. The rearrangement joins TRBV6-7 to TRBJ1-2, with TRBD1 identical over 7 bases. TRBV6-7 is sorted into the ORF group, with uncertain function. This CDR3 spans 16 amino acids. Trimming at V came to 8 bases and at J to 1 base, leaving 13 bases not matched to a gene.

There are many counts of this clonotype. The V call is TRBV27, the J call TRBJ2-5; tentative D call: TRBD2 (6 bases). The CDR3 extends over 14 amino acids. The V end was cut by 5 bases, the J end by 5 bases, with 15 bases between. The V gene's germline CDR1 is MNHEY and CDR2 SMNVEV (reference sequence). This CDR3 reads CASSAVRAGETQYF. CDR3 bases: TGTGCCAGCAGTGCCGTGAGGGCGGGGGAGACCCAGTACTTC.

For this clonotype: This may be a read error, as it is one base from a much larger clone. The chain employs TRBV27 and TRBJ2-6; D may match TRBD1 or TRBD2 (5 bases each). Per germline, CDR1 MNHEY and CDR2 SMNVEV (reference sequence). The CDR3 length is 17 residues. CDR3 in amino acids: CASSFGLFGSGASVLTF. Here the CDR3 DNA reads TGTGCCAGCAGTTTTGGACTTTTCGGCTCTGGGGCCAGCGTCCTGACTTTC.

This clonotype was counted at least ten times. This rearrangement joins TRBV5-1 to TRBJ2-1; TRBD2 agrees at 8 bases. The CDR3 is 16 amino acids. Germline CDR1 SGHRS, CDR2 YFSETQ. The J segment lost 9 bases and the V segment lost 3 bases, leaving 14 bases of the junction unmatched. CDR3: CASSWGSSGRNGEQFF. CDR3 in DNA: TGCGCCAGCAGCTGGGGCTCGAGCGGGAGAAACGGTGAGCAGTTCTTC.